This T cell receptor (beta chain) was sequenced in a study of T cell responses to AZD1222 COVID-19 vaccine. Findings of the study overall: In the spike-specific TCR repertoire, nearly half reportedly target unmutated variant regions. White British donors predominated, females outnumbered males, and clonal diversity was possibly underestimated.

The data were produced by immunoSEQ multiplex PCR, yet TCRdb's version contains in-frame clones alone and is incomplete. Of over 95,000 clones detected, about 86% appear once; the ten largest clones hold roughly 12%. This clone was observed a few times. Antigen unknown. Germline CDR1 and CDR2: MDHEN and SYDVKM. The CDR3 loop spans 17 amino acids. Trimming cost V 5 bases and J 4 bases, with 24 bases left between them. The chain carries TRBV28 and TRBJ2-7; D might be TRBD1 (5 bases). The clonotype comes from an adult in good health. This material consisted of peripheral blood, taken on day 0 of AZD1222 vaccination. DNA for the CDR3: TGTGCCAGCAGTATCGGCGGATACAGGAGAATCTTGTACGAGCAGTACTTC. This sequence encodes CASSIGGYRRILYEQYF.